This entry lists 32 T cell receptor beta chains sequenced from one sample in a study of cytomegalovirus exposure and HLA in healthy donors. Generated by immunoSEQ multiplex PCR, the TCRdb table keeps only in-frame clones and is missing some. The table has a few hundred thousand clones, 70% to 90% seen once. Sequenced sample: PBMCs. Every receptor here comes from a man aged 25-45 years in good health and CMV-seronegative.

The chain employs TRBV4-2 and TRBJ2-5; no clear D gene. The CDR3 is 14 amino acids. In germline, CDR1 is LGHNA, CDR2 YNFKEQ. Between the trimmed V and J ends, which lost 0 bases and 5 bases, there was a span of 10 bases. The CDR3 protein is CASSQDREVETQYF. DNA for the CDR3: TGTGCCAGCAGCCAAGACAGAGAGGTCGAGACCCAGTACTTC.

This chain joins TRBV18 and TRBJ1-2; 8 bases map to TRBD1. The V gene end was trimmed by 3 bases and the J gene end by 8 bases; junction bases not matched to a gene: 14. The V gene's germline CDR1 is KGHSH and CDR2 LQKENI. The CDR3 loop spans 16 amino acids. The CDR3 sequence is CASSPSFGTGEFGYTF. CDR3 DNA sequence: TGTGCCAGCTCACCTTCTTTCGGGACAGGAGAATTCGGCTACACCTTC.

The genes are TRBV4-1 and TRBJ1-2; D call uncertain. CDR1 and CDR2 (germline): MGHRA, YSYEKL. V gave up 0 bases and J gave up 0 bases, with 11 bases separating them. This CDR3 has 16 amino acids. Written as DNA, the CDR3 is TGCGCCAGCAGCCAAGATCGGGAGGGAGCTAACTATGGCTACACCTTC. Amino acid sequence: CASSQDREGANYGYTF.

This clone is a singleton in its sample. The genes are TRBV11-2 and TRBJ2-7, with 7 nucleotides matching TRBD2. The CDR3 is 16 amino acids. The J segment lost 9 bases and the V segment lost 5 bases, leaving 19 bases of the junction unmatched. CDR1 is SGHAT and CDR2 is FQNNGV in the germline V gene. The CDR3 bases are TGTGCCAGCAGCCCTGCCCGTTTGCGCGGGAGCGCGGGGCAGTACTTC. Protein product: CASSPARLRGSAGQYF.

This sequence joins TRBV4-1 and TRBJ2-1; 8 nucleotides align to TRBD2. Germline V gene lookup returns CDR1 MGHRA and CDR2 YSYEKL. CDR3 length: 15 residues. Unmatched junction bases numbered 10, after V lost 4 bases and J lost 8 bases. The CDR3 protein is CASSLTSGGIDEQFF. The CDR3 DNA reads TGCGCCAGCAGCCTTACTAGCGGCGGTATCGATGAGCAGTTCTTC.

The chain couples TRBV4-1 to TRBJ2-3; 8 bases are shared with TRBD1. The CDR3 is 17 amino acids. J was trimmed by 0 bases and V by 3 bases; bases with no gene match: 8. In germline, CDR1 is MGHRA, CDR2 YSYEKL. CDR3 in amino acids: CASSQVGQGLSTDTQYF. CDR3 DNA sequence: TGCGCCAGCAGCCAGGTAGGACAGGGCTTGAGCACAGATACGCAGTATTTT.

Notes on this clone: At the DNA level, this CDR3 is encoded by other sequences in the same sample as well. CDR3 loop: CASSLTDTEAFF. CDR3 in DNA: TGTGCCAGCTCACTAACAGACACTGAAGCTTTCTTT. The chain carries TRBV18 and TRBJ1-1; D not resolved. The CDR3 length is 12 residues. V lost 4 bases and J 3 bases, leaving 6 bases between the germline ends. Germline V gene sequence: CDR1 KGHSH, CDR2 LQKENI.

The chain uses TRBV15 and TRBJ2-5, with D perhaps TRBD2 (5 bases). Trimming cost V 5 bases and J 4 bases, with 8 bases left between them. Germline-derived CDR1 and CDR2 are LNHNV and YYDKDF (reference sequence). The length of the CDR3 is 12 residues. The CDR3 loop reads CATSSRGETQYF. The DNA for the CDR3 is TGTGCCACCAGCTCCCGGGGAGAGACCCAGTACTTC.

V usage is TRBV5-1 and J usage is TRBJ2-3, with 8 bases lining up with TRBD1. The V gene end was trimmed by 4 bases and the J gene end by 4 bases; junction bases not matched to a gene: 5. The CDR3 covers 14 residues. Germline V gene data show CDR1 as SGHRS and CDR2 as YFSETQ. In DNA form, the CDR3 reads TGCGCCAGCAGCCCTGGACAGGGTCCAGATACGCAGTATTTT. Translating gives CASSPGQGPDTQYF. Full variable domain (missing parts from reference TRBV5-1 and TRBJ2-3): KAGVTQTPRYLIKTRGQQVTLSCSPISGHRSVSWYQQTPGQGLQFLFEYFSETQRNKGNFPGRFSGRQFSNSRSEMNVSTLELGDSALYLCASSPGQGPDTQYFGPGTRLTVL.

V gene TRBV5-1 combines with J gene TRBJ2-3; TRBD1 is a possible D gene (5 bases). Trimming removed 4 bases at V and 1 base at J, with 16 bases between. The CDR3 length is 16 residues. Germline V CDR1 and CDR2: SGHRS, YFSETQ. In DNA, the CDR3 is TGCGCCAGCAGCCTTACAGGAAAATCGGGCACAGATACGCAGTATTTT. Translated: CASSLTGKSGTDTQYF.

The genes are TRBV2 and TRBJ1-6; 7 nucleotides match TRBD1. Germline CDR1 is SNHLY and CDR2 is FYNNEI. Losses at the gene ends were 6 bases for V and 3 bases for J; bases not matched to a gene: 5. This CDR3 is 15 amino acids long. CDR3 amino acids: CASSRQGNYNSPLHF. The CDR3 bases are TGTGCCAGCAGCCGACAGGGAAACTATAATTCACCCCTCCACTTT.

This clone was found a few times. The chain has TRBV6-6 and TRBJ2-1, with 8 bases that match TRBD2. This CDR3 contains 13 residues. J gave up 7 bases and V 8 bases, and 7 bases lay outside the gene matches. The germline CDR1 and CDR2 sequences are MNHNY and SVGAGI (reference sequence). CDR3 protein: CASSPGGGNEQFF. The CDR3 DNA sequence: TGTGCCAGCTCTCCAGGCGGGGGGAATGAGCAGTTCTTC.

The V and J genes are TRBV2 and TRBJ1-4; tentative D call: TRBD1 (5 bases). The CDR3 is 15 residues long. Germline CDR1 reads SNHLY; CDR2 reads FYNNEI. Deletions cut 6 bases from V and 3 bases from J, with 14 bases between. The CDR3 region has the DNA TGTGCCAGCAGGGACACAGGTCTCTCTAATGAAAAACTGTTTTTT. Its protein product is CASRDTGLSNEKLFF.

The genes are TRBV10-2 and TRBJ2-7; tentative D call: TRBD1 (5 bases). This CDR3 is built from 14 residues. Trimming shortened V by 6 bases and J by 7 bases, and 19 bases separated the two germline ends. Germline values: CDR1 WSHSY, CDR2 SAAADI. The CDR3 DNA reads as TGCGCCAGCAGGAACCGACAGTCTGGGGAAGAGCAGTACTTC. Translated: CASRNRQSGEEQYF.

V usage is TRBV12-5 and J usage is TRBJ1-2, with D unclear. Germline CDR1 and CDR2: LGHNT and FRNRAP. Trimming took off 7 bases at V and 4 bases at J, with 7 bases between the two ends. The length of the CDR3 is 11 residues. The CDR3 is CASAPLYGYTF. Here the CDR3 DNA reads TGTGCTAGTGCTCCCCTCTATGGCTACACCTTC.

The rearrangement joins TRBV4-3 to TRBJ2-5, with D unresolved. Trimming shortened V by 0 bases and J by 2 bases, and 10 bases separated the two germline ends. Germline CDR1 reads LGHNA; CDR2 reads YSLEER. There are 15 residues in the CDR3. The CDR3 region has the DNA TGCGCCAGCAGCCAAGAAAATGGCAGGCAAGAGACCCAGTACTTC. Its protein is CASSQENGRQETQYF.

The rearrangement uses TRBV19 and TRBJ2-1, with 9 bases that match TRBD2. This CDR3 contains 18 residues. V trimming: 7 bases; J trimming: 6 bases; junction bases outside the gene matches: 19. CDR1 is LNHDA, CDR2 SQIVND, per germline (reference sequence). The CDR3 spells CASTIGGGGPLDRNEQFF. The DNA of the CDR3 is TGTGCCAGTACCATTGGCGGGGGGGGCCCCCTTGATCGCAATGAGCAGTTCTTC. The whole variable domain, remainder taken from reference TRBV19 and TRBJ2-1, is DGGITQSPKYLFRKEGQNVTLSCEQNLNHDAMYWYRQDPGQGLRLIYYSQIVNDFQKGDIAEGYSVSREKKESFPLTVTSAQKNPTAFYLCASTIGGGGPLDRNEQFFGPGTRLTVL.

The V gene is TRBV21-1, the J gene TRBJ1-6; the DNA was not used to check the table's D call, TRBD1. TRBV21-1 is a documented pseudogene. CDR3 length: 20 amino acids. As DNA, the CDR3 is TGTGCCAGCAGCGGCGAATGCCGGGACACCTGGAGCTCCTATAATTCACCCCTCCACTTT. This encodes CASSGECRDTWSSYNSPLHF.

The chain recombines TRBV11-2 with TRBJ1-4; D is possibly TRBD1 (6 bases). Trimming removed 3 bases from V and 7 bases from J, with 12 bases in between. This CDR3 spans 14 amino acids. Germline CDR1 reads SGHAT; CDR2 reads FQNNGV. DNA for the CDR3: TGTGCCAGCAGCTTTGGCAGGGGAAGTGAAAAACTGTTTTTT. It specifies CASSFGRGSEKLFF.

The chain couples TRBV27 to TRBJ1-1; 8 bases map to TRBD1. The J segment lost 0 bases and the V segment lost 5 bases, leaving 5 bases of the junction unmatched. Germline CDR1 and CDR2: MNHEY and SMNVEV (reference sequence). The CDR3 spans 15 residues. The CDR3 sequence: CASSPGQVMNTEAFF. CDR3 in DNA: TGTGCCAGCAGTCCGGGACAGGTGATGAACACTGAAGCTTTCTTT.

The chain combines TRBV11-3 with TRBJ2-2; D remains ambiguous. The CDR3 contains 13 residues. Trimming took off 3 bases at V and 1 base at J, with 3 bases between the two ends. From germline, CDR1 is SGHNT and CDR2 YENEEA. CDR3 DNA sequence: TGTGCCAGCAGCTTTCAGAACACCGGGGAGCTGTTTTTT. Its translation is CASSFQNTGELFF.

This chain connects TRBV4-2 to TRBJ2-5; 10 bases line up with TRBD2. CDR1 is LGHNA and CDR2 is YNFKEQ in the germline V gene. V shed 0 bases, J shed 2 bases, and the junction held 9 bases outside the gene matches. The CDR3 extends over 18 amino acids. The CDR3 DNA is TGTGCCAGCAGCCAAGAGCTACTAGCGGGGTTGTTACAAGAGACCCAGTACTTC. Encoded protein: CASSQELLAGLLQETQYF.

V gene TRBV4-1 combines with J gene TRBJ1-1; the D is unclear. Per germline, CDR1 MGHRA and CDR2 YSYEKL. V lost 5 bases and J 1 base, leaving 11 bases between the germline ends. The CDR3 is 14 amino acids. Here the CDR3 reads CASSREAGNTEAFF. DNA of the CDR3: TGCGCCAGCAGCAGGGAGGCAGGGAACACTGAAGCTTTCTTT.

V usage is TRBV25-1 and J usage is TRBJ2-5; TRBD1 matches at 9 bases. The trim removed 6 bases at V and 2 bases at J, leaving 10 bases unmatched. Germline CDR1 reads MGHDK; CDR2 reads SYGVNS. This CDR3 region has 16 residues. CDR3 in DNA: TGTGCCAGCAGCACTCCGACAGGGACAGGGCAAGAGACCCAGTACTTC. It codes for CASSTPTGTGQETQYF. The full variable domain, completed using reference TRBV25-1 and TRBJ2-5, is EADIYQTPRYLVIGTGKKITLECSQTMGHDKMYWYQQDPGMELHLIHYSYGVNSTEKGDLSSESTVSRIRTEHFPLTLESARPSHTSQYLCASSTPTGTGQETQYFGPGTRLLVL.

V gene TRBV6-5 combines with J gene TRBJ2-1; a possible D gene is TRBD2 (5 bases). Germline-derived CDR1 and CDR2 are MNHEY and SVGAGI. The CDR3 sequence is 15 residues long. V was clipped by 6 bases and J by 6 bases, with 18 bases between them. The CDR3 reads CASRSDFNPSNEQFF. Written as DNA, the CDR3 is TGTGCCAGCAGGTCGGACTTTAATCCGTCCAATGAGCAGTTCTTC.

This chain connects TRBV11-3 to TRBJ2-7, with D possibly being TRBD2 (6 bases). Trimming pared 6 bases from V and 4 bases from J, leaving 28 bases between. From germline, CDR1 is SGHNT and CDR2 YENEEA. The CDR3 spans 18 residues. CDR3 nucleotides: TGTGCCAGCAGGCCATCTCATTTCGGAGGGAATTTCAATTACGAGCAGTACTTC. This codes for CASRPSHFGGNFNYEQYF.

As DNA, the CDR3 is TGTGCCAGTAGTATGGGGACTGGGCAGGGGGCAAAAGCTAACTATGGCTACACCTTC. It codes for CASSMGTGQGAKANYGYTF. The rearrangement joins TRBV19 to TRBJ1-2, with 8 bases lining up with TRBD1. J lost 0 bases, V lost 3 bases, and 15 bases had no gene match. Germline V gives CDR1 LNHDA, CDR2 SQIVND (reference sequence). CDR3 length: 19 amino acids.

The genes are TRBV15 and TRBJ1-1; D not certain. The CDR3 extends over 14 amino acids. V gave up 1 base and J gave up 7 bases, with 13 bases separating them. CDR1 is LNHNV and CDR2 is YYDKDF in the germline V gene (reference sequence). CDR3 in amino acids: CATSRVYGESEAFF. For the CDR3, the DNA is TGTGCCACCAGCAGAGTTTATGGGGAGAGTGAAGCTTTCTTT.

The V and J genes are TRBV5-1 and TRBJ1-6; D is unresolved. In germline, CDR1 is SGHRS, CDR2 YFSETQ. There are 14 residues in the CDR3. V lost 0 bases and J 5 bases, leaving 6 bases between the germline ends. The CDR3 protein is CASSLAGDNSPLHF. The CDR3 region has the DNA TGCGCCAGCAGCTTGGCAGGTGATAATTCACCCCTCCACTTT.

V gene TRBV7-2 combines with J gene TRBJ1-1, with TRBD1 matching 9 bases. The CDR3 length is 15 residues. V lost 5 bases, J lost 4 bases, and 8 bases stayed unmatched. Germline CDR1 and CDR2: SGHTA and FQGNSA. The CDR3 loop is CASSTDRGGSTEAFF. The DNA of the CDR3 is TGTGCCAGCAGCACGGACAGGGGTGGGAGCACTGAAGCTTTCTTT. The full variable domain, its missing parts supplied by reference TRBV7-2 and TRBJ1-1, is GAGVSQSPSNKVTEKGKDVELRCDPISGHTALYWYRQSLGQGLEFLIYFQGNSAPDKSGLPSDRFSAERTGGSVSTLTIQRTQQEDSAVYLCASSTDRGGSTEAFFGQGTRLTVV.

The chain is built from TRBV5-6 and TRBJ1-2; TRBD1 agrees at 7 bases. The CDR3 contains 14 residues. The V and J ends lost 0 bases and 4 bases, in that order; junction bases with no gene match: 3. Germline CDR1 is SGHDT and CDR2 is YYEEEE. CDR3 region: CASSLGQGVYGYTF. Written as DNA, the CDR3 is TGTGCCAGCAGCTTGGGGCAGGGGGTCTATGGCTACACCTTC.

The chain employs TRBV5-5 and TRBJ2-7; 7 bases are a match to TRBD1. The J segment lost 1 base and the V segment lost 1 base, leaving 5 bases of the junction unmatched. Germline V gene lookup returns CDR1 SGHKS and CDR2 YYEKEE (reference sequence). The CDR3 length is 15 residues. The CDR3 region is CASSLRQGWSYEQYF. In DNA, the CDR3 is TGTGCCAGCAGCTTGCGACAGGGTTGGTCCTACGAGCAGTACTTC.